Listed below are T cell receptor beta chains from one sample, sequenced in a study of cytomegalovirus exposure and HLA in healthy donors. Method: immunoSEQ multiplex PCR; TCRdb's copy keeps in-frame clones and lacks some. The top ten clones hold about 1.5% of a sample with 130,000 or so clones, roughly 85% of them seen once. Specimen: PBMCs. These receptors all stem from a man aged 35-49 years in good health and CMV-seronegative. Each CDR3 is given with its conserved first and last residue. Each record gives: J gene, D gene, V gene, clone size, CDR3 DNA, CDR3 protein. D genes are given only for firm matches. Size tells how often a clone was seen (once, few, many) or the class of an expanded clone, and some rows leave it out.

TRBJ1-1,NA,TRBV27,NA,TGTGCCAGCAAACCTCACGGAGGGGATGAAGCTTTCTTT,CASKPHGGDEAFF
TRBJ2-2,NA,TRBV11-2,NA,TGTGCCAGCAGCTTAGGGGCAGGTACCACCGGGGAGCTGTTTTTT,CASSLGAGTTGELFF
TRBJ2-7,TRBD1,TRBV5-4,NA,TGTGCCAGCAGCTTGGCCGGGACAGGGGGCTACGAGCAGTACTTC,CASSLAGTGGYEQYF
TRBJ2-5,TRBD2,TRBV7-2,NA,TGTGCCAGCAGCTTAGTTGCGGGAGGGGGGGAGACCCAGTACTTC,CASSLVAGGGETQYF
TRBJ2-3,TRBD1,TRBV4-1,NA,TGCGCCAGCAGCCGAGGGACAGGTTACACAGATACGCAGTATTTT,CASSRGTGYTDTQYF
TRBJ2-1,TRBD1,TRBV7-3,NA,TGTGCCAGCAGTGGGGGACAGCCAGGAAATGAGCAGTTCTTC,CASSGGQPGNEQFF
TRBJ1-1,NA,TRBV18,NA,TGTGCCAGCTCACCATCGACGGGTCTAGGAAGCGAAGCTTTCTTT,CASSPSTGLGSEAFF
TRBJ2-7,NA,TRBV7-8,NA,TGTGCCAGCAGCTCGGAGCGCACCCGTGCCTACGAGCAGTACTTC,CASSSERTRAYEQYF
TRBJ1-3,NA,TRBV5-1,few,TGCGCCAGCAGCTTGGCGGGGGACGGAAACACCATATATTTT,CASSLAGDGNTIYF
TRBJ1-2,TRBD1,TRBV6-1,NA,TGTGCCAGCAGTGGGGAGAACAGGGGGCATTATGGCTACACCTTC,CASSGENRGHYGYTF
TRBJ2-1,NA,TRBV7-2,NA,TGTGCCAGCAGCTTAGCCGTTAGCTCCTACAATGAGCAGTTCTTC,CASSLAVSSYNEQFF
TRBJ1-3,TRBD1,TRBV9,NA,TGTGCCAGCAGCGTAGGGCAGGGGGCTGGAAACACCATATATTTT,CASSVGQGAGNTIYF
TRBJ2-7,TRBD1,TRBV27,NA,TGTGCCAGCAGTCCCACGCGACAGGGCAGCTACGAGCAGTACTTC,CASSPTRQGSYEQYF
TRBJ2-7,TRBD2,TRBV7-2,NA,TGTGCCAGCAGCTTTACTAGCGGCGCCTACGAGCAGTACTTC,CASSFTSGAYEQYF
TRBJ2-2,NA,TRBV19,NA,TGTGCCAGTAGGAGGCAGGGTAGGAACACCGGGGAGCTGTTTTTT,CASRRQGRNTGELFF
TRBJ2-7,NA,TRBV11-2,NA,TGTGCCAGCAGCCGAACCAGGGAAATCACCTACGAGCAGTACTTC,CASSRTREITYEQYF
TRBJ1-1,NA,TRBV29-1,NA,TGCAGCGTTTCCGGGGGGATGAACACTGAAGCTTTCTTT,CSVSGGMNTEAFF
TRBJ1-2,TRBD1,TRBV6-6,NA,TGTGCCAGCAGTCCCTTTACAGGGGAGTATGGCTACACCTTC,CASSPFTGEYGYTF
TRBJ2-5,TRBD2,TRBV5-5,NA,TGTGCCAGCAGCTTGGTTTTTAGCGGGAGGCTCCAAGAGACCCAGTACTTC,CASSLVFSGRLQETQYF
TRBJ1-2,TRBD1,TRBV5-1,NA,TGCGCCAGCAGCCAGCCCGGGACAGGCTTTAACTATGGCTACACCTTC,CASSQPGTGFNYGYTF
TRBJ2-2,TRBD2,TRBV2,NA,TGTGCCACTCTCGGCGGGGGTGCGAACACCGGGGAGCTGTTTTTT,CATLGGGANTGELFF
TRBJ1-3,NA,TRBV7-9,NA,TGTGCCAGCAGCCCGGGGGGAAACACCATATATTTT,CASSPGGNTIYF
TRBJ1-2,NA,TRBV9,NA,TGTGCCAGCAGCCCTCCCTCCGACAGCCCCAACTATGGCTACACCTTC,CASSPPSDSPNYGYTF
TRBJ2-1,NA,TRBV2,NA,TGTGCCAGCAGCTCGGGGGACTCCTACAATGAGCAGTTCTTC,CASSSGDSYNEQFF
TRBJ1-2,NA,TRBV7-9,NA,TGTTCCAGCAGCTTAGGTCTCTATGGCTACACCTTC,CSSSLGLYGYTF
TRBJ2-5,NA,TRBV12-5,NA,TGTGCTAGTGGTTTGGTACTTCACAGGCCTGGGGAGACCCAGTACTTC,CASGLVLHRPGETQYF
TRBJ2-1,NA,TRBV5-1,NA,TGCGCCAGCAGCTTGGGGATAAAGCCCCCCACTGGCGGGGAGAGCGATGAGCAGTTCTTC,CASSLGIKPPTGGESDEQFF
TRBJ2-1,TRBD2,TRBV7-2,NA,TGTGCCAGCAGCTTAAAGTTGGGACTAGCGGCCTACAATGAGCAGTTCTTC,CASSLKLGLAAYNEQFF
TRBJ2-3,TRBD1,TRBV29-1,NA,TGCAGCGTTGAAGATCCCCACAGGGGGCGAGCAGATACGCAGTATTTT,CSVEDPHRGRADTQYF
TRBJ2-1,NA,TRBV19,NA,TGTGCCAGTAGTATACGGGGCTCCTACAATGAGCAGTTCTTC,CASSIRGSYNEQFF
TRBJ1-1,TRBD1,TRBV4-3,once,TGCGCCAGCAGCCAAGATTTGGCACAGGGGGCGGCTGAAGCTTTCTTT,CASSQDLAQGAAEAFF
TRBJ1-6,NA,TRBV2,NA,TGTGCCAGCACGACATACGATAATTCACCCCTCCACTTT,CASTTYDNSPLHF
TRBJ2-7,NA,TRBV15,NA,TGTGCCACCAGCCCCCAAGAGGCCTACGAGCAGTACTTC,CATSPQEAYEQYF
TRBJ2-7,TRBD1,TRBV6-5,NA,TGTGCCAGCAGTACAGCAGGGGGCTACGAGCAGTACTTC,CASSTAGGYEQYF
TRBJ2-7,NA,TRBV10-3,NA,TGTGCCATCAGTGAAACGCACTTCGAGCAGTACTTC,CAISETHFEQYF
TRBJ1-4,NA,TRBV28,NA,TGTGCCAGCAGTTTATCTCGACAGTTTAATGAAAAACTGTTTTTT,CASSLSRQFNEKLFF
TRBJ1-4,TRBD1,TRBV30,NA,TGTGCCTGTCGGGCGGACAGGGAAGGCGAAAAACTGTTTTTT,CACRADREGEKLFF
TRBJ2-1,TRBD2,TRBV5-6,NA,TGTGCCAGCAGCTTAAGCGGGAGGGCCTACAATGAGCAGTTCTTC,CASSLSGRAYNEQFF
TRBJ1-4,NA,TRBV19,NA,TGTGCCGACAGAGCAACTAATGAAAAACTGTTTTTT,CADRATNEKLFF
TRBJ2-2,TRBD1,TRBV4-1,NA,TGCGCCAGCAGCCAACTGGCCGGGACAGGGACTTCCGGGGAGCTGTTTTTT,CASSQLAGTGTSGELFF
TRBJ1-4,TRBD1,TRBV11-1,NA,TGTGCCAGCAGCTTAGCGACTCAGGGGGCGGACGAAAAACTGTTTTTT,CASSLATQGADEKLFF
TRBJ2-5,NA,TRBV9,once,TGTGCCAGCAGCGTGAGAGCGGCACAAGAGACCCAGTACTTC,CASSVRAAQETQYF
TRBJ1-4,NA,TRBV9,NA,TGTGCCAGCAGCCCAACAGGGATCACCCCAACTAATGAAAAACTGTTTTTT,CASSPTGITPTNEKLFF
TRBJ1-4,NA,TRBV4-1,few,TGCGCCAGCAGCCAAGGGCAGGGTAATGAAAAACTGTTTTTT,CASSQGQGNEKLFF
TRBJ1-2,NA,TRBV4-1,NA,TGCGCCAGCAGCCGGGAGCGGACGACTAACTATGGCTACACCTTC,CASSRERTTNYGYTF
TRBJ2-2,NA,TRBV7-8,NA,TGTGCCAGCAGCTTAGAGGGGTTTACAACCGGGGAGCTGTTTTTT,CASSLEGFTTGELFF
TRBJ2-7,TRBD2,TRBV7-2,NA,TGTGCCAGCAGCCGGACTAGCGGGGACCTCTACGAGCAGTACTTC,CASSRTSGDLYEQYF
TRBJ1-1,NA,TRBV4-1,NA,TGCGCCAGCAGCCAGGACAGACTGGAAGCTTTCTTT,CASSQDRLEAFF